This T cell receptor beta chain was identified in a study of lymphopenia after photon versus proton radiotherapy. General study points: Oligoclonal CD8+ Temra expansion after nadir drove photon patients' diversity drop. Proton therapy kept repertoires fairly stable, unlike photons, which gained effector/memory cells.

About this clone: Antigen: not known.

The CDR3 loop spans 21 amino acids. V lost 2 bases to trimming and J lost 0 bases; unmatched junction nucleotides: 15. Assay used: immunoSEQ multiplex PCR; TCRdb lists only in-frame clones, some missing. Here the sample spans some 30,000 clones, about 87% being singletons. This sequence originates from a woman in her fifties or sixties with cholangiocarcinoma. Some clones in this sample may be carry-over from other donors' samples. The chain couples TRBV23-1 to TRBJ1-6; 8 positions match TRBD1. TRBV23-1 is an ORF, and what it does is uncertain. This sample comprised peripheral blood, obtained from a patient treated with proton-based radiotherapy. Written as DNA, the CDR3 is TGCGCCAGCAGTCAACTGATATGTGGACAGGGTATCACCTCCTATAATTCACCCCTCCACTTT. Amino acids: CASSQLICGQGITSYNSPLHF.